These T cell receptor beta chains were read from a single sample in a study of identical twins. TCRdb ran MiXCR on the 5' RACE reads and lists one entry per CDR3 protein. The sample lists just over 500,000 distinct CDR3 sequences; about 20% were seen once. This sample was also put to use in a study of T cells expressing NK-cell markers.

Sequencing input: CD4+ T cells sorted from blood. These TCRs come from a woman between 18 and 29 years old in good health. Both conserved end residues are part of each CDR3. D genes are given only for firm matches. Some rows mark clone size as missing; the rest say once, few, many or name a class of expanded clone.

V	D	size	J	CDR3	DNA
TRBV20-1	NA	NA	TRBJ1-5	CSATGVGTQPQHF	TGCAGTGCTACAGGGGTCGGAACTCAGCCCCAGCATTTT
TRBV10-3	NA	few	TRBJ2-7	CAAGEQYF	TGTGCCGCCGGGGAGCAGTACTTC
TRBV4-2	TRBD2	few	TRBJ2-3	CASSQGVAGGTTDTQYF	TGTGCCAGCAGCCAAGGGGTAGCGGGGGGGACCACAGATACGCAGTATTTT
TRBV12-3/TRBV12-4	TRBD1	many	TRBJ1-2	CASSAGTGGGYTF	TGTGCCAGCAGTGCTGGGACAGGGGGTGGCTACACCTTC
TRBV20-1	NA	few	TRBJ1-5	CSASRGLGGNQPQHF	TGCAGTGCTAGTCGCGGGTTAGGAGGCAATCAGCCCCAGCATTTT
TRBV20-1	TRBD1	NA	TRBJ2-7	CSARGQGNIYEQYF	TGCAGTGCTAGAGGACAGGGGAATATCTACGAGCAGTACTTC
TRBV5-5	NA	few	TRBJ2-2	CASSSWSGPHGELFF	TGTGCCAGCAGCTCTTGGTCAGGCCCCCACGGGGAGCTGTTTTTT
TRBV6-5	NA	NA	TRBJ2-1	CASSYYPPGNEQFF	TGTGCCAGCAGTTACTACCCCCCCGGCAATGAGCAGTTCTTC
TRBV6-5	TRBD2	NA	TRBJ2-7	CASRLNRRSGGAGEQYF	TGTGCCAGCAGGTTAAACAGGCGGAGCGGGGGGGCTGGAGAGCAGTACTTC
TRBV5-1	NA	NA	TRBJ1-5	CASSLGTQNQPQHF	TGCGCCAGCAGCCTAGGGACACAGAATCAGCCCCAGCATTTT
TRBV20-1	NA	NA	TRBJ1-1	CSARKSVATEAFF	TGCAGTGCTAGGAAGTCGGTGGCCACTGAAGCTTTCTTT
TRBV20-1	NA	NA	TRBJ2-7	CSARDPRDYEQYF	TGCAGTGCTAGAGATCCCAGGGACTACGAGCAGTACTTC
TRBV12-3/TRBV12-4	NA	many	TRBJ2-1	CASSLGTFNEQFF	TGTGCCAGCAGTTTAGGGACCTTCAATGAGCAGTTCTTC
TRBV18	NA	NA	TRBJ2-7	CASSPAAGSPLLYEQYF	TGTGCCAGCTCACCGGCGGCGGGGAGCCCTCTCCTCTACGAGCAGTACTTC
TRBV6-6	NA	few	TRBJ1-1	CASINLVNTEAFF	TGTGCCAGCATTAACTTGGTGAACACTGAAGCTTTCTTT
TRBV12-3/TRBV12-4	NA	few	TRBJ1-2	CASSPLRGANYGYTF	TGTGCCAGCAGTCCGTTACGGGGAGCTAACTATGGCTACACCTTC
TRBV9	NA	few	TRBJ2-5	CASSVGGFETQYF	TGTGCCAGCAGCGTAGGGGGATTCGAGACCCAGTACTTC
TRBV12-3/TRBV12-4	NA	few	TRBJ2-5	CASAANLQGRETQYF	TGTGCCAGCGCCGCCAACTTACAGGGCCGGGAGACCCAGTACTTC
TRBV24-1	NA	few	TRBJ2-3	CATRSGGSTDTQYF	TGTGCCACCAGAAGTGGGGGAAGCACAGATACGCAGTATTTT
TRBV27	NA	NA	TRBJ2-7	CASGRSSYEQYF	TGTGCCAGCGGGAGAAGCTCCTACGAGCAGTACTTC
TRBV6-2/TRBV6-3	TRBD2	NA	TRBJ2-1	CASRSRRLAGGISYNEQFF	TGTGCCAGCAGATCCCGTCGTCTAGCGGGAGGGATCTCCTACAATGAGCAGTTCTTC
TRBV7-2	TRBD2	many	TRBJ2-1	CASSPLAGAYNEQFF	TGTGCCAGCAGCCCATTGGCGGGAGCTTACAATGAGCAGTTCTTC
TRBV7-2	NA	NA	TRBJ2-7	CASSLGGGDEQYF	TGTGCCAGCAGCTTAGGGGGAGGCGACGAGCAGTACTTC
TRBV2	TRBD1	once	TRBJ2-1	CASSAQGTGANEQFF	TGTGCCAGCAGTGCTCAAGGGACAGGGGCCAATGAGCAGTTCTTC
TRBV20-1	TRBD2	few	TRBJ2-1	CSASRASGTNEQFF	TGCAGTGCTAGTAGGGCTAGCGGGACGAATGAGCAGTTCTTC
TRBV29-1	NA	NA	TRBJ1-1	CSATTTGMVAFF	TGCAGCGCTACTACCACAGGGATGGTAGCTTTCTTT
TRBV7-2	NA	many	TRBJ1-5	CASSLLGQRNQPQHF	TGTGCCAGCAGCTTACTCGGACAGCGCAATCAGCCCCAGCATTTT
TRBV7-9	NA	NA	TRBJ2-5	CASKAVVRETQYF	TGTGCCAGCAAAGCCGTCGTGCGAGAGACCCAGTACTTC
TRBV10-3	NA	few	TRBJ1-5	CAISFGRDNQPQHF	TGTGCCATCAGTTTCGGGCGGGACAATCAGCCCCAGCATTTT
TRBV5-1	NA	NA	TRBJ2-2	CASRILRGATGELFF	TGCGCCAGCCGAATACTTCGGGGGGCCACCGGGGAGCTGTTTTTT
TRBV20-1	NA	NA	TRBJ2-3	CSAFTDTQYF	TGCAGTGCTTTCACAGATACGCAGTATTTT
TRBV5-1	NA	NA	TRBJ1-4	CASSLQGPGEKLFF	TGCGCCAGCAGCTTGCAGGGCCCAGGGGAAAAACTGTTTTTT
TRBV20-1	NA	few	TRBJ2-5	CSAPPHWGETQYF	TGCAGTGCCCCACCCCACTGGGGAGAGACCCAGTACTTC
TRBV4-3	NA	once	TRBJ2-2	CASSQEEWIPDGNTGELFF	TGCGCCAGCAGCCAAGAGGAGTGGATCCCGGACGGGAACACCGGGGAGCTGTTTTTT
TRBV12-3/TRBV12-4	NA	few	TRBJ1-1	CASTYGTPNTEAFF	TGTGCCAGCACCTACGGGACACCGAACACTGAAGCTTTCTTT
TRBV28	NA	NA	TRBJ1-2	CASSKGTHAYGYTF	TGTGCCAGCAGCAAGGGGACACATGCCTATGGCTACACCTTC
TRBV3-1	NA	NA	TRBJ2-1	CASSQSPRINKQFF	TGTGCCAGCAGCCAGTCTCCCCGTATCAATAAGCAGTTCTTC
TRBV6-1	TRBD2	NA	TRBJ2-7	CASTSGTKNEQYF	TGTGCCAGCACCTCCGGGACTAAGAACGAGCAGTACTTC
TRBV27	TRBD2	NA	TRBJ2-1	CASSLSVRTSGYNEQFF	TGTGCCAGCAGTTTATCGGTTCGGACTAGCGGATACAATGAGCAGTTCTTC
TRBV15	NA	NA	TRBJ2-7	CATSRGAQSSYEQYF	TGTGCCACCAGCAGGGGAGCACAGAGCTCCTACGAGCAGTACTTC
TRBV7-9	NA	many	TRBJ1-2	CASSLRPSTGGYTF	TGTGCCAGCAGCCTCCGGCCATCAACCGGTGGCTACACCTTC
TRBV29-1	NA	NA	TRBJ1-4	CSVQQPDEKLFF	TGCAGCGTACAGCAGCCGGATGAAAAACTGTTTTTT
TRBV20-1	NA	few	TRBJ2-5	CSAVRAGEEKTQYF	TGCAGTGCCGTCAGGGCTGGAGAGGAAAAGACCCAGTACTTC
TRBV20-1	TRBD1	NA	TRBJ2-3	CSASRKGGSTDTQYF	TGCAGTGCTAGCCGTAAAGGGGGCAGCACAGATACGCAGTATTTT
TRBV12-3/TRBV12-4	NA	NA	TRBJ2-7	CASTYRTAATYEQYF	TGTGCCAGCACCTACAGGACGGCCGCTACCTACGAGCAGTACTTC
TRBV4-3	TRBD2	NA	TRBJ2-3	CASSQRSGRPDTQYF	TGCGCCAGCAGCCAACGTTCCGGGAGGCCAGATACGCAGTATTTT
TRBV6-5	NA	few	TRBJ1-1	CASSYKRNTEAFF	TGTGCCAGCAGTTACAAAAGGAACACTGAAGCTTTCTTT
TRBV27	NA	NA	TRBJ2-7	CASSRGEAPSYEQYF	TGTGCCAGCAGCCGGGGAGAGGCGCCTTCCTACGAGCAGTACTTC
TRBV10-3	NA	few	TRBJ1-2	CAISEAGAGTGYGYTF	TGTGCCATCAGTGAGGCCGGGGCAGGGACGGGCTATGGCTACACCTTC
TRBV29-1	NA	few	TRBJ2-1	CSVVRDIFSDEQFF	TGCAGCGTTGTACGGGACATTTTTTCGGACGAGCAGTTCTTC